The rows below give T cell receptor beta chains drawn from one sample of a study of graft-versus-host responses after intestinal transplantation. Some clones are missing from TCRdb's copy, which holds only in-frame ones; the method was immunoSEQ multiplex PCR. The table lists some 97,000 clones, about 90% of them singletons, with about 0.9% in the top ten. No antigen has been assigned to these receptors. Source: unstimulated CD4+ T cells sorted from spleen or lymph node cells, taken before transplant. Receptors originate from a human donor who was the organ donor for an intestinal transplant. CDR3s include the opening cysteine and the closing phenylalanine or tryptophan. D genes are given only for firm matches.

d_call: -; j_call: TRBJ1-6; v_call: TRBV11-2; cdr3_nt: TGTGCCAGCAGCTTGGGAGGGGGTGCGTTTTCACCCCTCCACTTT; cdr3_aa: CASSLGGGAFSPLHF
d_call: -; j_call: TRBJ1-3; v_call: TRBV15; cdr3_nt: TGTGCCACCAGCAGAGATCAGGACACCATATATTTT; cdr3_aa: CATSRDQDTIYF
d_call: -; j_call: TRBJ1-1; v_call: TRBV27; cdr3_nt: TGTGCCAGCACCACCATCGGAGGAGCTGAAGCTTTCTTT; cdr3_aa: CASTTIGGAEAFF
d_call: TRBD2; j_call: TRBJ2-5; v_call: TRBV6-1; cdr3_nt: TGTGCCAGCGCCCTTAGCGGGGGGCTTCAAGAGACCCAGTACTTC; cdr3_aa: CASALSGGLQETQYF
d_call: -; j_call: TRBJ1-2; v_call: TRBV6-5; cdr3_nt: TGTGCCAGCAGTTACTCCAGAGGGGTCGCTAACTATGGCTACACCTTC; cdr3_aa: CASSYSRGVANYGYTF
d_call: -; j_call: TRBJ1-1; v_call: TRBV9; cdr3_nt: TGTGCCAGCAGCGTAGAGCTCACAGGGAACACTGAAGCTTTCTTT; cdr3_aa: CASSVELTGNTEAFF
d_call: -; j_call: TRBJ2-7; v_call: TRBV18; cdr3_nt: TGTGCCAGCTCACCGTTAGCGGTGAGCTCCTACGAGCAGTACTTC; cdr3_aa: CASSPLAVSSYEQYF
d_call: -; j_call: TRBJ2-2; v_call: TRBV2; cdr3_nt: TGTGCCAGCAGCCTTAACCTTCCGGCCGGGGAGCTGTTTTTT; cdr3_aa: CASSLNLPAGELFF
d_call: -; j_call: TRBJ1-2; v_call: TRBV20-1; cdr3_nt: TGCAGTGCTAGTCCCACCGGCTACACCTTC; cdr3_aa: CSASPTGYTF
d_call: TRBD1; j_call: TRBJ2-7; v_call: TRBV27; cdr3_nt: TGTGCCAGCAGTTCATCTCTACGGGACAGGGGGCCAGAGGGGGGCGAGCAGTACTTC; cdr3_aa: CASSSSLRDRGPEGGEQYF
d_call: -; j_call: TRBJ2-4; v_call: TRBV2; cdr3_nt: TGTGCCAGCAGTGAATATTTCAGCGGGGCCAAAAACATTCAGTACTTC; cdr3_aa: CASSEYFSGAKNIQYF
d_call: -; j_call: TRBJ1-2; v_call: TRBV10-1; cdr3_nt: TGCGCCAGCAGTGAGGCGGCTAACTATGGCTACACCTTC; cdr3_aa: CASSEAANYGYTF
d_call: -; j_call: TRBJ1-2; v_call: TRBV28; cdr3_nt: TGTGCCAGCAGTTTAAGTGGGCCCGGCTATGGCTACACCTTC; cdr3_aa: CASSLSGPGYGYTF
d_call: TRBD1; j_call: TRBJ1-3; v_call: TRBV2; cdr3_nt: TGTGCCAGCAGTGAAGACAGGGGTATTACTGGAAACACCATATATTTT; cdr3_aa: CASSEDRGITGNTIYF